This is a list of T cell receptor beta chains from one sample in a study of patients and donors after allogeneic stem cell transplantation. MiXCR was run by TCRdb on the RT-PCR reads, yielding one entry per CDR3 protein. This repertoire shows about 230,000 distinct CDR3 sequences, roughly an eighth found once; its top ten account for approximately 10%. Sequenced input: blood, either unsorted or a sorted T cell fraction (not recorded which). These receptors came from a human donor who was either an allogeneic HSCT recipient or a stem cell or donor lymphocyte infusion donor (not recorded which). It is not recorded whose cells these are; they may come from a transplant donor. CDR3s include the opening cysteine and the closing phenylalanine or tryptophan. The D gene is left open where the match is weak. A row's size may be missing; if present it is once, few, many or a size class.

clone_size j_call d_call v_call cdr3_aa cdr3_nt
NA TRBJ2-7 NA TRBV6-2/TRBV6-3 CASSYSGEVREQYF TGTGCCAGCAGTTACTCGGGAGAGGTCCGGGAGCAGTACTTC
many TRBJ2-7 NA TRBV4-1 CASSQVADPSYEQYF TGCGCCAGCAGCCAAGTAGCGGATCCCTCCTACGAGCAGTACTTC
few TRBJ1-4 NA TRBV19 CASSFRETGKEKLFF TGTGCCAGTAGCTTCCGGGAAACAGGGAAGGAAAAACTGTTTTTT
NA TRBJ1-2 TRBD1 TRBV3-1 CASSPTKGTVSGYTF TGTGCCAGCAGCCCCACTAAGGGGACAGTATCCGGCTACACCTTC
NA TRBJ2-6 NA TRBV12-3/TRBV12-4 CASAGGGGANVLTF TGTGCCTCAGCCGGGGGCGGTGGGGCCAACGTCCTGACTTTC
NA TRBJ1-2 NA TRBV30 CAWSGFWRANIGYTF TGTGCCTGGAGTGGGTTTTGGAGGGCTAATATTGGCTACACCTTC
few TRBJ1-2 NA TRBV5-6 CASSFGQTHNYGYTF TGTGCCAGCAGCTTCGGACAGACGCATAACTATGGCTACACCTTC
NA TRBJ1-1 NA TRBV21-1 CASSKCPGPNTEAFF TGTGCCAGCAGCAAATGTCCGGGGCCGAACACTGAAGCTTTCTTT
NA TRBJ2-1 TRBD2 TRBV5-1 CASSLGIPGTSMNEQFF TGCGCCAGCAGCTTGGGGATACCCGGGACTAGTATGAATGAGCAGTTCTTC
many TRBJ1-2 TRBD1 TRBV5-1 CASSLAVGQGNGYTF TGCGCCAGCAGCTTGGCCGTAGGACAGGGGAATGGCTACACCTTC
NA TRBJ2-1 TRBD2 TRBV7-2 CASSTTSGYEQFF TGTGCCAGCAGCACTACTAGCGGTTATGAGCAGTTCTTC
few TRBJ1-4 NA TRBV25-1 CASSNILSNEKLFF TGTGCCAGCAGTAATATTCTGTCTAATGAAAAACTGTTTTTT
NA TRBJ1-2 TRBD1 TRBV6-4 CASSKNWDSSYGYTF TGTGCCAGCAGTAAAAACTGGGACAGTTCCTATGGCTACACCTTC
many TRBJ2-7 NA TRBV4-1 CASGVGRFSYEQYF TGCGCCAGCGGGGTCGGACGATTCTCCTACGAGCAGTACTTC
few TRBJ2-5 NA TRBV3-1 CASSQGSSQETQYF TGTGCCAGCAGCCAAGGTTCAAGTCAAGAGACCCAGTACTTC
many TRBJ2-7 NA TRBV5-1 CASSLATGASYEQYF TGCGCCAGCAGCTTGGCCACGGGGGCCTCCTACGAGCAGTACTTC
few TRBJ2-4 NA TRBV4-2 CASSQAGPLNIQYF TGTGCCAGCAGCCAAGCTGGCCCCCTAAACATTCAGTACTTC
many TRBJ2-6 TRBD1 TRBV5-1 CASSFPGTAGANVLTF TGCGCCAGCAGCTTCCCAGGGACAGCTGGGGCCAACGTCCTGACTTTC